The 13 T cell receptor beta chains presented below share a single source sample, sequenced in a study of control samples from healthy donors and cancer patients. Method: immunoSEQ multiplex PCR; TCRdb's copy keeps in-frame clones and lacks some. The sample yields nearly 40,000 clones, roughly 92% seen once. The sample was blood. The origin of the receptors is a woman aged 45-59 years in good health.

V gene TRBV5-8 combines with J gene TRBJ1-3; D is perhaps TRBD1 (5 bases). Looked up from germline, CDR1 is SGHTS and CDR2 is YDEGEE. V was pared by 2 bases and J by 12 bases, with 12 bases between. The CDR3 contains 12 residues. CDR3 residues: CASSFIQGIIYF. As DNA, the CDR3 is TGTGCCAGCAGCTTTATCCAGGGTATCATATATTTT.

J is TRBJ1-2 and V is TRBV9; 9 bases agree with TRBD1. Trimming at V came to 3 bases and at J to 2 bases, leaving 5 bases not matched to a gene. CDR3 length: 15 residues. The germline V gene encodes CDR1 SGDLS and CDR2 YYNGEE. CDR3 amino acids: CASSEGGQGNYGYTF. The CDR3 DNA sequence: TGTGCCAGCAGCGAGGGGGGACAGGGAAACTATGGCTACACCTTC.

The rearrangement joins TRBV10-3 to TRBJ2-7; a possible D gene is TRBD1 (6 bases). V was trimmed by 8 bases and J by 7 bases, leaving 21 bases between them. Germline CDR1 is ENHRY and CDR2 is SYGVKD. The CDR3 is 14 residues long. The CDR3 bases are TGTGCCATCCGAACAGGATCGCCAGGGGAGGAGCAGTACTTC. This translates into CAIRTGSPGEEQYF.

The J gene is TRBJ2-7, the V gene TRBV5-5; D possibly corresponds to TRBD1 (5 bases). In germline, CDR1 is SGHKS, CDR2 YYEKEE (reference sequence). This CDR3 region has 15 residues. The V end was cut by 5 bases, the J end by 0 bases, with 15 bases between. As DNA, the CDR3 is TGTGCCAGCAGTCAGGGTAACCTCCCCTCCTACGAGCAGTACTTC. Its protein is CASSQGNLPSYEQYF.

The chain links TRBV9 to TRBJ1-5, with D tentatively TRBD1 (6 bases). Germline V gives CDR1 SGDLS, CDR2 YYNGEE. The CDR3 covers 14 residues. Trimming took off 1 base at V and 3 bases at J, with 8 bases between the two ends. CDR3 sequence (DNA): TGTGCCAGCAGCGTATCAGGGGACAATCAGCCCCAGCATTTT. Protein product: CASSVSGDNQPQHF.

The V and J genes are TRBV20-1 and TRBJ1-5; no definite D call. This CDR3 is 13 amino acids long. V was trimmed by 3 bases and J by 2 bases, leaving 8 bases between them. Germline V gene data show CDR1 as DFQATT and CDR2 as SNEGSKA (reference sequence). The CDR3 spells CSASVQGNQPQHF. The DNA of the CDR3 is TGCAGTGCTAGTGTACAAGGCAATCAGCCCCAGCATTTT.

V and J are TRBV27 and TRBJ1-4; D is perhaps TRBD1 (5 bases). The V gene's germline CDR1 is MNHEY and CDR2 SMNVEV (reference sequence). The CDR3 extends over 14 amino acids. Trimming shortened V by 3 bases and J by 6 bases, and 11 bases separated the two germline ends. CDR3 region: CASSFQGYDEKLFF. The CDR3 DNA reads TGTGCCAGCAGTTTCCAGGGTTATGATGAAAAACTGTTTTTT.

The chain carries TRBV6-4 and TRBJ2-3; 8 bases map to TRBD1. Germline assignment: CDR1 MRHNA and CDR2 SNTAGT. This CDR3 has 15 amino acids. With 2 bases clipped from V and 4 bases from J, the junction kept 5 bases outside the gene matches. In nucleotides, the CDR3 is TGTGCCAGCAGTGACGGGGCAGGGGGCCCAGATACGCAGTATTTT. Amino acids: CASSDGAGGPDTQYF.

The chain couples TRBV2 to TRBJ1-6; 7 positions agree with TRBD1. The CDR3 extends over 13 amino acids. The ends lost 6 bases at V and 12 bases at J; junction bases unmatched: 8. Germline CDR1 and CDR2: SNHLY and FYNNEI. The CDR3 bases are TGTGCCAGCAGGACAGGGTGGTCCAGACCCCTCCACTTT. Amino acids: CASRTGWSRPLHF.

V and J are TRBV5-6 and TRBJ1-3; 8 nucleotides match TRBD1. Unmatched junction bases numbered 3, after V lost 0 bases and J lost 7 bases. The germline V gene has CDR1 SGHDT and CDR2 YYEEEE. This CDR3 region has 14 residues. The CDR3 region is CASSLEAGGNTIYF. The DNA of the CDR3 is TGTGCCAGCAGCTTGGAGGCAGGGGGCAACACCATATATTTT.

As for this clone: Compared with germline, one end of the junction differs, possibly owing to a read error. The rearrangement links TRBV7-2 to TRBJ1-1, with D hard to call. This CDR3 is 14 amino acids long. Germline assignment: CDR1 SGHTA and CDR2 FQGNSA. As DNA, the CDR3 is TGTGCCAGCAACCCGAGGGCCCTAAACAATGAAGCTTTCTTT. Its protein is CASNPRALNNEAFF. Combining the CDR3 with reference TRBV7-2 and TRBJ1-1 gives the whole variable domain GAGVSQSPSNKVTEKGKDVELRCDPISGHTALYWYRQSLGQGLEFLIYFQGNSAPDKSGLPSDRFSAERTGGSVSTLTIQRTQQEDSAVYLCASNPRALNNEAFFGQGTRLTVV.

The chain has TRBV28 and TRBJ1-5; 7 positions match TRBD1. V lost 8 bases and J lost 5; bases outside the gene matches: 6. CDR1 is MDHEN and CDR2 is SYDVKM in the germline V gene. The CDR3 has 13 residues. CDR3 sequence: CASLLRGHQPQHF. The DNA of the CDR3 is TGTGCCAGCCTTCTAAGGGGGCATCAGCCCCAGCATTTT.

CDR3 coding DNA: TGCAGTGCCGGGGGGGATGGCTACACCTTC. Protein sequence: CSAGGDGYTF. The chain joins TRBV20-1 to TRBJ1-2; a weak D match, TRBD1 (5 bases). CDR3 length: 10 residues. The V gene's germline CDR1 is DFQATT and CDR2 SNEGSKA (reference sequence). Deletions cut 6 bases from V and 6 bases from J, with 8 bases between.